This T cell receptor beta chain was obtained from a study of blood T cells in healthy people across ages. Overall study results and limits: Unsorted PBMCs blocked a conclusive comparison of naive and antigen-experienced cells. It was held that diversity estimates obtained from one million T cells represented underestimates.

Per germline, CDR1 SGHTA and CDR2 FQGTGA. Trimming removed 5 bases from V and 3 bases from J; junction bases left unmatched: 10. This CDR3 contains 15 residues. This clonotype was picked up a small number of times. What it binds is unknown. A second about 7 to 12 cycle PCR used barcoded and J-beta primers. Template switching added a 12-random-nucleotide identifier to every cDNA molecule. TCRdb re-called the 5' RACE reads through MiXCR, storing one row per CDR3 protein. The sample contains roughly 730,000 distinct CDR3 sequences, approximately 53% of which appear only once. Sample: blood. This chain links TRBV7-3 with TRBJ2-7; TRBD2 matches at 7 bases. The TCR comes from a man aged 35 to 55 in good health. The CDR3 loop reads CASSLRAGAVYEQYF. The CDR3 DNA sequence: TGTGCCAGCAGCCTCAGGGCGGGAGCAGTCTACGAGCAGTACTTC.